A single TCR beta chain is shown here with its context. CDR3 length: 18 amino acids. V shed 3 bases and J 2 bases; nucleotides not matched to a gene: 10. Germline CDR1 reads KGHSH; CDR2 reads LQKENI. This specimen comes from a study of control samples from healthy donors and cancer patients. Produced via immunoSEQ multiplex PCR; TCRdb's table is partial and in-frame only. The data hold roughly 20,000 clones, with about 83% observed a single time. This clonotype originated in a man aged 60 to 75 with head and neck cancer. The chain links TRBV18 to TRBJ2-7; TRBD2 matches at 13 bases. Sequencing input: PBMCs. CDR3: CASSPRTSGSTGTYEQYF. The CDR3 nucleotides are TGTGCCAGCTCACCTCGGACTAGCGGGAGCACCGGGACCTACGAGCAGTACTTC.